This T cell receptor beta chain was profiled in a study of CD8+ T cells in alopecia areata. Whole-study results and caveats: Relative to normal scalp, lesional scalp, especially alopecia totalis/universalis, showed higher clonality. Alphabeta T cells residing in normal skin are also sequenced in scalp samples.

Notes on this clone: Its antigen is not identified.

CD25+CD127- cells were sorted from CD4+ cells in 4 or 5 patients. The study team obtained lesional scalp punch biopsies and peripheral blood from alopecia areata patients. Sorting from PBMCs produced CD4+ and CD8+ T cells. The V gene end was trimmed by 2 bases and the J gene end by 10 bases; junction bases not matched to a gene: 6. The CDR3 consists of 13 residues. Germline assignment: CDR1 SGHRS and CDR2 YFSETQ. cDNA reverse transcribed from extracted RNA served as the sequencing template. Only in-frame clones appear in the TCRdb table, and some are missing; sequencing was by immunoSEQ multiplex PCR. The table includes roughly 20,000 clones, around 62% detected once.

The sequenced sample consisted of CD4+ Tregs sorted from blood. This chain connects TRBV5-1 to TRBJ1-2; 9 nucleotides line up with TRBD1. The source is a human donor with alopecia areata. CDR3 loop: CASSFTGTGSYTF. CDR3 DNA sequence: TGCGCCAGCAGCTTCACCGGGACAGGGTCCTACACCTTC.